A single sample gave rise to the 13 T cell receptor beta chains below, sequenced in a study of CD8 T cells in ankylosing spondylitis. TCRdb fed the 5' RACE reads into MiXCR, producing one record per CDR3 protein. The table lists 230,000 or so distinct CDR3 sequences, 20% to 30% of them singletons. Input material: blood, either unsorted or a sorted T cell fraction (not recorded which). These receptors were collected from a male donor with ankylosing spondylitis or in good health (not recorded which).

This clonotype was detected a few times. The chain combines TRBV20-1 with TRBJ1-1; 10 bases line up with TRBD1. The V segment lost 1 base and the J segment 4 bases; nucleotides outside the gene matches: 3. The CDR3 runs 14 residues. Germline V gene sequence: CDR1 DFQATT, CDR2 SNEGSKA (reference sequence). The CDR3 nucleotides are TGCAGTGCTAGAGTGGGGGACAGGGGCACTGAAGCTTTCTTT. Translation: CSARVGDRGTEAFF.

This chain connects TRBV20-1 to TRBJ2-7, with TRBD1 matching over 10 bases. CDR1 is DFQATT, CDR2 SNEGSKA, per germline (reference sequence). The length of the CDR3 is 15 residues. The junction had 5 bases not matched to a gene; V was cut back by 1 base and J by 2 bases. The CDR3 loop reads CSARVPGTGAYEQYF. Here the CDR3 DNA reads TGCAGTGCTAGAGTCCCCGGGACAGGGGCCTACGAGCAGTACTTC.

This clonotype was counted at least ten times. The genes are TRBV6-1 and TRBJ2-5; 10 bases agree with TRBD1. V dropped 6 bases and J dropped 4; count of bases not matched to a gene: 14. CDR3 size: 17 residues. Germline CDR1 is MNHNS and CDR2 is SASEGT. The CDR3 sequence: CASSAISGQGLGETQYF. The CDR3 DNA follows: TGTGCCAGCAGCGCCATCTCGGGACAGGGGTTAGGAGAGACCCAGTACTTC.

This chain links TRBV2 with TRBJ2-7; possibly TRBD1 for D (5 bases). The CDR3 is 14 amino acids. Germline loops: CDR1 SNHLY, CDR2 FYNNEI. V dropped 6 bases and J dropped 0 bases, with 12 bases sitting between them. For the CDR3, the DNA is TGTGCCAGCAGCCTCGACAGCCTCTCCTACGAGCAGTACTTC. Translated, it gives CASSLDSLSYEQYF.

This chain connects TRBV12-3 or TRBV12-4 to TRBJ1-5; unclear D gene. Trimming took off 3 bases at V and 0 bases at J, with 6 bases between the two ends. This CDR3 is built from 14 residues. For the CDR3, the DNA is TGTGCCAGCAGTTTTGCATATAGCAATCAGCCCCAGCATTTT. Encoded protein: CASSFAYSNQPQHF.

This clonotype was counted at least ten times. DNA of the CDR3: TGTGCCAGCAGTTTAGCGCGGGACAGCTACGAGCAGTACTTC. It yields the protein CASSLARDSYEQYF. The chain recombines TRBV12-3 or TRBV12-4 with TRBJ2-7, with a weak D call TRBD1 (7 bases). Trimming pared 0 bases from V and 3 bases from J, leaving 9 bases between. This CDR3 has 14 amino acids.

This clonotype showed up many times. This chain connects TRBV12-3 or TRBV12-4 to TRBJ1-4; D is uncertain. This CDR3 comprises 12 residues. Trimming took 6 bases from V and 8 from J, leaving 10 bases between them. This CDR3 reads CASSKRLEKLFF. CDR3 DNA: TGTGCCAGCAGCAAACGACTCGAAAAACTGTTTTTT.

This clonotype was picked up a small number of times. The chain uses TRBV5-1 and TRBJ2-1; 9 bases map to TRBD1. This CDR3 comprises 14 residues. Germline V CDR1 and CDR2: SGHRS, YFSETQ. The V segment lost 0 bases and the J segment 15 bases; nucleotides outside the gene matches: 10. CDR3 protein: CASSLGGQGGSGFF. As DNA, the CDR3 is TGCGCCAGCAGCTTGGGGGGACAGGGCGGTTCGGGGTTCTTC. Full variable domain (rest looked up from reference TRBV5-1 and TRBJ2-1): KAGVTQTPRYLIKTRGQQVTLSCSPISGHRSVSWYQQTPGQGLQFLFEYFSETQRNKGNFPGRFSGRQFSNSRSEMNVSTLELGDSALYLCASSLGGQGGSGFFGPGTRLTVL.

This clonotype was seen ten or more times. This sequence joins TRBV20-1 and TRBJ2-3; a possible D gene is TRBD1 (7 bases). The CDR3 is made up of 14 amino acids. From germline, CDR1 is DFQATT and CDR2 SNEGSKA (reference sequence). V was pared by 0 bases and J by 5 bases, with 12 bases between. The DNA of the CDR3 is TGCAGTGCTAGAGAAGGAGGGGGCAGAGATACGCAGTATTTT. It specifies CSAREGGGRDTQYF.

As concerns this clonotype: A much larger clone lies a single base off, so this may be a read error. The chain is built from TRBV15 and TRBJ2-2; no firm D call. Germline V gene sequence: CDR1 LNHNV, CDR2 YYDKDF (reference sequence). The CDR3 is made up of 17 amino acids. For the CDR3, the DNA is TGTGCCACCGGCAGAGATATGGCAGAACAACCAACCGGGGAGCTGTTTTTT. Translation gives CATGRDMAEQPTGELFF.

The table lists this clonotype with many counts. The genes are TRBV29-1 and TRBJ1-1; 11 positions match TRBD1. Losses at the gene ends were 8 bases for V and 4 bases for J; bases not matched to a gene: 12. Germline values: CDR1 SQVTM, CDR2 ANQGSEA. This CDR3 spans 15 amino acids. As DNA, the CDR3 is TGCAGCCTCGGCGGGGACAGGGGGTTGGGCACTGAAGCTTTCTTT. Protein sequence: CSLGGDRGLGTEAFF.

The chain carries TRBV29-1 and TRBJ2-7; 7 nucleotides align to TRBD1. Germline lookup yields CDR1 SQVTM and CDR2 ANQGSEA. V lost 4 bases and J lost 6; bases outside the gene matches: 6. The CDR3 length is 12 residues. CDR3 bases: TGCAGCGTTGTAAGGGGGCACGGCGAGCAGTACTTC. Its protein is CSVVRGHGEQYF.

The V gene is TRBV20-1, the J gene TRBJ2-3, with 8 bases aligning to TRBD2. The CDR3 is 15 amino acids. Trimming removed 2 bases from V and 1 base from J; junction bases left unmatched: 5. The V gene's germline CDR1 is DFQATT and CDR2 SNEGSKA (reference sequence). The CDR3 here is CSARRMGLGTDTQYF. CDR3 coding DNA: TGCAGTGCTAGAAGAATGGGACTAGGCACAGATACGCAGTATTTT.